This T cell receptor beta chain emerged from a study of T cell responses to AZD1222 COVID-19 vaccine. General study findings and limits: Spike-specific TCR repertoires showed rising breadth and depth after two AZD1222 doses. White British ancestry dominated among donors, who included more females, and clonal diversity was possibly underestimated. Close to half of spike-specific TCRs reportedly recognize unmutated variant regions.

Generated by immunoSEQ multiplex PCR, the TCRdb table keeps only in-frame clones and is missing some. In the table there are around 66,000 clones, 85% to 90% of which are singletons. Concerning this clone: Its matching antigen is unknown.

Trimming removed 6 bases from V and 9 bases from J; junction bases left unmatched: 12. The CDR3 sequence is 15 residues long. From germline, CDR1 is MGHRA and CDR2 YSYEKL. Sequences were derived from peripheral blood, sampled 28 days after the second dose of the MenACWY control vaccine. The J gene is TRBJ1-2, the V gene TRBV4-1; 11 bases are a match to TRBD1. This receptor was taken from an adult who received the MenACWY meningococcal vaccine as a control. CDR3 sequence (DNA): TGCGCCAGCAGGCGAGTGCATGGACAGGGGGCTAGCTACACCTTC. Amino acid sequence: CASRRVHGQGASYTF.